This section outlines one T cell receptor beta chain sequence together with its context. This clonotype appeared many times. Its cognate antigen has yet to be identified. Base qualities were left out, and no much larger clone turns up one base away. This entry comes from a study of T cell repertoires in cytomegalovirus infection (dated 2019 in TCRdb). At the level of the whole study: The HLA type of each donor mattered for the analysis, because public TCR beta signatures pointed to carriage of CMV infection along with the matching HLA type. The study at large found these results: The ex vivo response was dominated by HLA-C-restricted CMV-specific TCR beta clonotypes, which also provided the single most frequent clonotype in two of eight donors. In both this cohort and an independent cohort of 350 to 400 donors, the cumulative frequency of public TCR beta family members distinguished carriers of CMV infection plus the relevant HLA type.

Sequencer: Illumina HiSeq 1500. In TCRdb, the public reads were trimmed at Q25 with fastp and aligned with MiXCR, with productive beta chains retained. Every CDR3 protein is listed once, alongside the most common genes and DNA of its rows. For this sample the table gives around 740,000 distinct CDR3 sequences, of which approximately 34% were detected only once. 2.8% of the sample belongs to the ten largest clones. The CDR3 sequence holds 16 residues, the cysteine and phenylalanine included. Kept here is only the CDR3 DNA, which spans 48 bases and is read in frame from base 1. From a lookup of the germline V gene, CDR1 and CDR2 are SGHVS and FQNEAQ. Germline trimming amounts to 5 bases on V and 0 bases on J, with 7 as the count of junction bases outside the gene matches.

Here the chain combines TRBV7-8 and TRBJ1-1, with 9 central nucleotides matching TRBD1. Source material: PBMCs. The receptor was isolated from a human donor in good health (CMV status not recorded). Some clones in this sample may be carry-over from other donors' samples. The CDR3 loop reads CASSPVRDRVNTEAFF. The DNA sequence reads TGTGCCAGCAGCCCAGTCCGGGACAGGGTGAACACTGAAGCTTTCTTT.